This T cell receptor (beta chain) was obtained from a study of blood T cell repertoires in COVID-19. Repertoires were generated with immunoSEQ multiplex PCR, while TCRdb's copy carries only in-frame clones and drops some. The table lists roughly 100,000 clones, about 90% of them singletons, with 3.5% to 4% in the top ten. CDR1 is SGHKS and CDR2 is YYEKEE in the germline V gene (reference sequence). Germline trimming cut 3 bases from V and 14 bases from J; bases unmatched to any gene: 10. The CDR3 spans 12 residues. The receptor comes from a woman aged 55-70 years with acute or convalescent COVID-19. The specimen sequenced was peripheral blood. The chain joins TRBV5-5 to TRBJ2-5, with 7 positions matching TRBD2. The CDR3 DNA reads as TGTGCCAGCAGCTGGGACGCTAGCGGTCTATACTTC. It encodes CASSWDASGLYF.